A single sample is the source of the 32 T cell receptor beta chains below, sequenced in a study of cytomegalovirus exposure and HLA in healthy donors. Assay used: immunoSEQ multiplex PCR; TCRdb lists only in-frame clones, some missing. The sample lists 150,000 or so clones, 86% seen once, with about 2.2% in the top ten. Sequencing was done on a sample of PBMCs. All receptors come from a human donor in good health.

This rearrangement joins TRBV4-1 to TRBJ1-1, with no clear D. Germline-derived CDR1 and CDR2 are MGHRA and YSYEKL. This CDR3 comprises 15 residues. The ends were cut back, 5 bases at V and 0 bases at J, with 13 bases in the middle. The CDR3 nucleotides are TGCGCCAGCAGCAGGACGCTAGCCATGAACACTGAAGCTTTCTTT. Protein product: CASSRTLAMNTEAFF.

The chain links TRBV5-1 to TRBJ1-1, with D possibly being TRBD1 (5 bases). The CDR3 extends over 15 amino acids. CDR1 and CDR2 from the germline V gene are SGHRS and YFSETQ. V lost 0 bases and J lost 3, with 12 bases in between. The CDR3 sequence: CASSLVGGGDTEAFF. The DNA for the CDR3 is TGCGCCAGCAGCTTGGTCGGGGGTGGGGACACTGAAGCTTTCTTT. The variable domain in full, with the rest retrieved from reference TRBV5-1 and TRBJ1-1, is KAGVTQTPRYLIKTRGQQVTLSCSPISGHRSVSWYQQTPGQGLQFLFEYFSETQRNKGNFPGRFSGRQFSNSRSEMNVSTLELGDSALYLCASSLVGGGDTEAFFGQGTRLTVV.

The CDR3 spells CASSFFPRESNQPQHF. The CDR3 DNA reads as TGCGCCAGCAGCTTCTTTCCTCGTGAGAGCAATCAGCCCCAGCATTTT. The J gene is TRBJ1-5, the V gene TRBV5-1; D ambiguous. The CDR3 covers 16 residues. Trimming pared 2 bases from V and 1 base from J, leaving 13 bases between. CDR1 and CDR2 from the germline V gene are SGHRS and YFSETQ.

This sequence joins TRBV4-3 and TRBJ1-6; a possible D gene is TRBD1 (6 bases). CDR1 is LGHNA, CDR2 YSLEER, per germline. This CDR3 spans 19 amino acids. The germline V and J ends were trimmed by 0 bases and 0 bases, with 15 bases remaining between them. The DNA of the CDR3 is TGCGCCAGCAGCCAAGACCCGACAGGTCTTAGCTCCTATAATTCACCCCTCCACTTT. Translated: CASSQDPTGLSSYNSPLHF.

The CDR3 sequence: CASSHGRTLSSYNEQFF. The CDR3 nucleotides read TGCGCCAGCAGCCACGGGAGGACCTTGAGCTCCTACAATGAGCAGTTCTTC. The rearrangement uses TRBV4-1 and TRBJ2-1, with 7 bases matching TRBD2. Trimming cost V 3 bases and J 0 bases; bases outside gene matches: 8. CDR3 length equals 17 residues. Looked up from germline, CDR1 is MGHRA and CDR2 is YSYEKL.

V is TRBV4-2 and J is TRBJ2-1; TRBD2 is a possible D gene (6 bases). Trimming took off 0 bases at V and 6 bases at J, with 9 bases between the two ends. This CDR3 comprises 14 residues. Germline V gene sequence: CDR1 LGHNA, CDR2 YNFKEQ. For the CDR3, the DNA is TGTGCCAGCAGCCAAGAGCGGGGCCTCAATGAGCAGTTCTTC. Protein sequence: CASSQERGLNEQFF.

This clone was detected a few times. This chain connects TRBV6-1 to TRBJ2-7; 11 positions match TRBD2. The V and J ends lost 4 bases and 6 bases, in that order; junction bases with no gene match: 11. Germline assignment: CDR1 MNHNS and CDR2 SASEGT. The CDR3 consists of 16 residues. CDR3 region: CASSVWPTSGSGEQYF. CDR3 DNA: TGTGCCAGCAGTGTCTGGCCAACTAGCGGGAGCGGCGAGCAGTACTTC.

The CDR3, as DNA: TGTGCCAGCAGCTTAGCTAGCGGGGGCTTCTACGAGCAGTACTTC. Amino acids: CASSLASGGFYEQYF. The rearrangement uses TRBV7-2 and TRBJ2-7; TRBD2 aligns across 9 bases. Per germline, CDR1 SGHTA and CDR2 FQGNSA. V dropped 0 bases and J dropped 3; count of bases not matched to a gene: 3. The CDR3 is 15 amino acids.

The CDR3 here is CASSHVRGNTIYF. CDR3 in DNA: TGTGCCAGCAGCCACGTCCGGGGAAACACCATATATTTT. This chain connects TRBV6-5 to TRBJ1-3, with unresolved D. The CDR3 loop spans 13 amino acids. Trimming left V 6 bases short and J 4 bases short, with 10 bases between. The germline CDR1 and CDR2 sequences are MNHEY and SVGAGI.

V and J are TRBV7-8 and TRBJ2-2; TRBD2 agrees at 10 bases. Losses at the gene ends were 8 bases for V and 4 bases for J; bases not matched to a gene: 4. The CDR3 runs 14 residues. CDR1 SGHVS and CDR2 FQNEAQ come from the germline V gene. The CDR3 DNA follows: TGTGCCAGCGCCGGGACTAGCGCCACCGGGGAGCTGTTTTTT. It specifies CASAGTSATGELFF.

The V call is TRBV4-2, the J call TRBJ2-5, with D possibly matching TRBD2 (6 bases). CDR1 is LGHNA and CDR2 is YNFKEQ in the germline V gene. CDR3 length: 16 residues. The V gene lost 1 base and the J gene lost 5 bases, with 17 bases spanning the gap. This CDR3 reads CASSQVRETRQETQYF. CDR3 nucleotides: TGTGCCAGCAGCCAAGTACGGGAGACACGCCAGGAGACCCAGTACTTC.

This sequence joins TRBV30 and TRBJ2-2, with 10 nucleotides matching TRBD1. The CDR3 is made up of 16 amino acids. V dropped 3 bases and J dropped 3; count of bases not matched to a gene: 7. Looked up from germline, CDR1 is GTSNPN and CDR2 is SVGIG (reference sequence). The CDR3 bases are TGTGCCTGGAGGGATCCCGGGACAGGGGACACCGGGGAGCTGTTTTTT. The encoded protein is CAWRDPGTGDTGELFF.

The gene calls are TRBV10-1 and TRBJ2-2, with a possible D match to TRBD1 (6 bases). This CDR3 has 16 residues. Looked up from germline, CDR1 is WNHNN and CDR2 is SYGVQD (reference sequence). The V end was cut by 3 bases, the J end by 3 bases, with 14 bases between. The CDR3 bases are TGCGCCAGCAGTGACCGATCCCAGGGGTACACCGGGGAGCTGTTTTTT. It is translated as CASSDRSQGYTGELFF.

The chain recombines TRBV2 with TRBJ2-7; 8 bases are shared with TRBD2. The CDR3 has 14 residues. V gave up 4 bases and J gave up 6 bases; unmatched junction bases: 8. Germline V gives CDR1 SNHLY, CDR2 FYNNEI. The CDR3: CASSGSAGVFEQYF. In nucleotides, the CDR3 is TGTGCCAGCAGTGGATCAGCGGGAGTCTTCGAGCAGTACTTC.

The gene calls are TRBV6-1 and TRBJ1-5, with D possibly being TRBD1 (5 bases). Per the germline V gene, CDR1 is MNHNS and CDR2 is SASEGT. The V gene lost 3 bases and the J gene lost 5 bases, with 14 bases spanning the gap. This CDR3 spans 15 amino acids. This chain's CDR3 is CASSDGAKSYQPQHF. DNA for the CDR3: TGTGCCAGCAGTGATGGGGCCAAGTCCTATCAGCCCCAGCATTTT.

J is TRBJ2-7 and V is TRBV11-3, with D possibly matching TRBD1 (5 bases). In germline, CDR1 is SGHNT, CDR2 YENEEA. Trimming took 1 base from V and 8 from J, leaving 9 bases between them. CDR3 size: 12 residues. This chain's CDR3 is CASSLGGSKQYF. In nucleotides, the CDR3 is TGTGCCAGCAGCTTAGGGGGCTCGAAGCAGTACTTC.

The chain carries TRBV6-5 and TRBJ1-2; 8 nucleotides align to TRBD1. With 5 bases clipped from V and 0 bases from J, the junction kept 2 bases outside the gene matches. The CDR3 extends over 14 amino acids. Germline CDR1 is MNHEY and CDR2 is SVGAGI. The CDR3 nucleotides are TGTGCCAGCAGTCTGGACAGGGCTAACTATGGCTACACCTTC. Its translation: CASSLDRANYGYTF.

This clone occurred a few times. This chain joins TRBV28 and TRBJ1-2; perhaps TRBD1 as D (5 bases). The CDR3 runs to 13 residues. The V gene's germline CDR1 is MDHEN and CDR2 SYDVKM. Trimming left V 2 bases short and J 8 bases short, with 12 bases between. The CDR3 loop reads CASSLLGARGYTF. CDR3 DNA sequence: TGTGCCAGCAGTTTACTTGGGGCGCGCGGCTACACCTTC.

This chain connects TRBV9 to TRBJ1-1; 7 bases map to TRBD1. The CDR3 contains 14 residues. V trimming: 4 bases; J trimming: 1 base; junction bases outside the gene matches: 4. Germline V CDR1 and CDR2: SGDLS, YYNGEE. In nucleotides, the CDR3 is TGTGCCAGCAGCCGGAGACAGGGGAACACTGAAGCTTTCTTT. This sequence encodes CASSRRQGNTEAFF. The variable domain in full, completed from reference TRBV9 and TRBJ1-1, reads DSGVTQTPKHLITATGQRVTLRCSPRSGDLSVYWYQQSLDQGLQFLIQYYNGEERAKGNILERFSAQQFPDLHSELNLSSLELGDSALYFCASSRRQGNTEAFFGQGTRLTVV.

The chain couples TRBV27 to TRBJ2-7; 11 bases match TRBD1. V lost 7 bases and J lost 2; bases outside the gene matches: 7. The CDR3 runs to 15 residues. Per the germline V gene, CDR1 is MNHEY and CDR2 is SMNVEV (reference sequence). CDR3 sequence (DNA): TGTGCCAGCACCTACACGGGACAGGGGGCCTACGAGCAGTACTTC. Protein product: CASTYTGQGAYEQYF.

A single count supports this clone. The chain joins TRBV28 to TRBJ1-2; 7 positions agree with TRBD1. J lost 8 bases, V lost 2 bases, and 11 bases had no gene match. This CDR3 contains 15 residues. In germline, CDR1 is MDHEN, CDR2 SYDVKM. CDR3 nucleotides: TGTGCCAGCAGTTTAGTCTTGGAGGGGGCAAAAGGCTACACCTTC. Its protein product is CASSLVLEGAKGYTF.

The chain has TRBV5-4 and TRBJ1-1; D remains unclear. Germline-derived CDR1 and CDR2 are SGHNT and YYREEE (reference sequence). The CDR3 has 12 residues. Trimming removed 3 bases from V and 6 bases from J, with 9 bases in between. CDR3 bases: TGTGCCAGCAGCTCCCGTCCCTCTGAAGCTTTCTTT. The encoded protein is CASSSRPSEAFF. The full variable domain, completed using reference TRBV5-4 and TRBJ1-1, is ETGVTQSPTHLIKTRGQQVTLRCSSQSGHNTVSWYQQALGQGPQFIFQYYREEENGRGNFPPRFSGLQFPNYSSELNVNALELDDSALYLCASSSRPSEAFFGQGTRLTVV.

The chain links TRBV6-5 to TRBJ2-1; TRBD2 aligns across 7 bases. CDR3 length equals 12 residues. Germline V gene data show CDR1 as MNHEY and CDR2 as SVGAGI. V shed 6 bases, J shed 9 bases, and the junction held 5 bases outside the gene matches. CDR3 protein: CASREWEGEQFF. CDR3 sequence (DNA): TGTGCCAGCAGGGAATGGGAGGGTGAGCAGTTCTTC.

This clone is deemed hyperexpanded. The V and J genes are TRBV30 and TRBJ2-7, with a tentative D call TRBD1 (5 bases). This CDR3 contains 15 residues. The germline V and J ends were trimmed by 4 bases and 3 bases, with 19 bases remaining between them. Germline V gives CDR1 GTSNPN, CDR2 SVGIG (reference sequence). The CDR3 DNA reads TGTGCCTGGACCCACTATGCAGGGAAGCACTACGAGCAGTACTTC. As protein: CAWTHYAGKHYEQYF.

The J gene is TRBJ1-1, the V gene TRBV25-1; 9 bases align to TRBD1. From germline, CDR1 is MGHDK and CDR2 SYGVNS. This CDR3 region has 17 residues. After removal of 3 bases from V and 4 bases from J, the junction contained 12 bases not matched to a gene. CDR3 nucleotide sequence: TGTGCCAGCAGTGATCTTTCCCCGGGACAGGGATCCACTGAAGCTTTCTTT. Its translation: CASSDLSPGQGSTEAFF.

The CDR3: CASSFGRTGPTEAFF. The CDR3 nucleotides read TGTGCCAGCAGCTTTGGTAGGACAGGGCCCACTGAAGCTTTCTTT. The chain links TRBV5-6 to TRBJ1-1; 8 bases agree with TRBD1. The CDR3 is 15 amino acids. V shed 2 bases, J shed 4 bases, and the junction held 7 bases outside the gene matches. Per germline, CDR1 SGHDT and CDR2 YYEEEE.

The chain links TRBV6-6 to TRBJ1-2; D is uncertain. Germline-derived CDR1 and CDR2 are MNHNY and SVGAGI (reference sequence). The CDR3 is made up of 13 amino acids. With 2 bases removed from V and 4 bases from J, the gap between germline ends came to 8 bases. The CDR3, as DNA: TGTGCCAGCAGTTACCAGAAGTCCTATGGCTACACCTTC. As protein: CASSYQKSYGYTF.

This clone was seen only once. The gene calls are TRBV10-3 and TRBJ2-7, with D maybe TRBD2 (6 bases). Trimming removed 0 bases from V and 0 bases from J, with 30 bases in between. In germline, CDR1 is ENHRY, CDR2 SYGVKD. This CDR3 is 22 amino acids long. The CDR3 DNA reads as TGTGCCATCAGTGAGTCGATGGGGCGGGGAGGTGAGGGAGTAAGGAGCTCCTACGAGCAGTACTTC. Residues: CAISESMGRGGEGVRSSYEQYF.

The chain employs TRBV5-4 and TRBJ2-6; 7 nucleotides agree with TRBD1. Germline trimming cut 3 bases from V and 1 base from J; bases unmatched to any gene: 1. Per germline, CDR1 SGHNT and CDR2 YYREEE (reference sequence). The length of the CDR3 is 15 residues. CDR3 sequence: CASSWTGSGANVLTF. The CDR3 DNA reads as TGTGCCAGCAGCTGGACAGGTTCTGGGGCCAACGTCCTGACTTTC.

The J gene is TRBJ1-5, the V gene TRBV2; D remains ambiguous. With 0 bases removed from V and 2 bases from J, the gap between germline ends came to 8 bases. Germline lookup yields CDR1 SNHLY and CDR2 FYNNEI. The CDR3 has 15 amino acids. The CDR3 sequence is CASSEAGLGNQPQHF. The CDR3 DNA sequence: TGTGCCAGCAGTGAAGCGGGCCTTGGCAATCAGCCCCAGCATTTT.

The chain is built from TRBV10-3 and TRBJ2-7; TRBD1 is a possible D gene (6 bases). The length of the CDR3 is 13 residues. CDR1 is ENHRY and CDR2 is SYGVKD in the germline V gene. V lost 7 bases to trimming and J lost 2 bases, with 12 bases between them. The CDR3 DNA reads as TGTGCCATCAACAGGGATCTTGCCTACGAGCAGTACTTC. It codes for CAINRDLAYEQYF.

The CDR3 DNA follows: TGTGCCAGCAGCTGGACAGGGTTCGAGCAGTACTTC. The encoded protein is CASSWTGFEQYF. The chain recombines TRBV5-6 with TRBJ2-7, with 8 nucleotides matching TRBD1. Germline V CDR1 and CDR2: SGHDT, YYEEEE. The CDR3 spans 12 residues. The J segment lost 6 bases and the V segment lost 3 bases, leaving 2 bases of the junction unmatched.